These T cell receptor beta chains were read from a single sample in a study of cytomegalovirus exposure and HLA in healthy donors. Profiling relied on immunoSEQ multiplex PCR, and the TCRdb table lists in-frame clones only, not all of them. The sample lists 150,000 to 200,000 clones, approximately 87% occurring once. Source material: PBMCs. The receptors were sampled from a woman aged 30 to 39 in good health and CMV-seronegative. Each CDR3 is given with its conserved first and last residue. D genes are given only for firm matches. Clone size is shown for a subset of rows, as once, few, many or a class of expanded clone.

J gene: TRBJ2-7
V gene: TRBV29-1
D gene: TRBD1
clone size: NA
CDR3 DNA: TGCAGCGTTGAGCAGGGGGAAACCTACGAGCAGTACTTC
CDR3 protein: CSVEQGETYEQYF

J gene: TRBJ2-2
V gene: TRBV6-5
D gene: TRBD2
clone size: NA
CDR3 DNA: TGTGCCAGCAGTTACGGGATGGGAGGGCAGCCAGGTGGGCTGTTTTTT
CDR3 protein: CASSYGMGGQPGGLFF

J gene: TRBJ1-1
V gene: TRBV2
D gene: TRBD1
clone size: NA
CDR3 DNA: TGTGCCAGCAGTGGGGGACAGAGGATAAACACTGAAGCTTTCTTT
CDR3 protein: CASSGGQRINTEAFF

J gene: TRBJ2-7
V gene: TRBV29-1
D gene: NA
clone size: NA
CDR3 DNA: TGCAGCGTTGACGGGTCGAACTCCTACGAGCAGTACTTC
CDR3 protein: CSVDGSNSYEQYF

J gene: TRBJ1-2
V gene: TRBV9
D gene: NA
clone size: NA
CDR3 DNA: TGTGCCAGCAGCGTGGGACTCGAGATTAACTATGGCTACACCTTC
CDR3 protein: CASSVGLEINYGYTF

J gene: TRBJ2-7
V gene: TRBV5-1
D gene: NA
clone size: few
CDR3 DNA: TGCGCCAGCAGTTTGGACAGCCGCGAGCAGTACTTC
CDR3 protein: CASSLDSREQYF

J gene: TRBJ1-1
V gene: TRBV2
D gene: NA
clone size: NA
CDR3 DNA: TGTGCCAGCATGAGTTCAGGTAACACTGAAGCTTTCTTT
CDR3 protein: CASMSSGNTEAFF

J gene: TRBJ1-6
V gene: TRBV11-2
D gene: NA
clone size: NA
CDR3 DNA: TGTGCCAGCAGCTTCACAGGGTACGAGAATTCACCCCTCCACTTT
CDR3 protein: CASSFTGYENSPLHF

J gene: TRBJ2-7
V gene: TRBV6-5
D gene: NA
clone size: NA
CDR3 DNA: TGTGCCAGCAGTTATGGCCACAGGGAATACGAGCAGTACTTC
CDR3 protein: CASSYGHREYEQYF

J gene: TRBJ1-1
V gene: TRBV4-1
D gene: NA
clone size: few
CDR3 DNA: TGCGCCAGCAGCCAAGATCCGCAGGGGTCGAACACTGAAGCTTTCTTT
CDR3 protein: CASSQDPQGSNTEAFF

J gene: TRBJ1-2
V gene: TRBV19
D gene: NA
clone size: NA
CDR3 DNA: TGTGCCAGTAGTATTGGACAGACCTACTATGGCTACACCTTC
CDR3 protein: CASSIGQTYYGYTF

J gene: TRBJ1-6
V gene: TRBV27
D gene: NA
clone size: NA
CDR3 DNA: TGTGCCAGCAGTCTCTGGACAGAAAATTCACCCCTCCACTTT
CDR3 protein: CASSLWTENSPLHF

J gene: TRBJ2-7
V gene: TRBV10-3
D gene: TRBD1
clone size: NA
CDR3 DNA: TGTGCCATCAGTGAGTTTACAGGGGGCGAGCAGTACTTC
CDR3 protein: CAISEFTGGEQYF

J gene: TRBJ1-1
V gene: TRBV5-1
D gene: NA
clone size: NA
CDR3 DNA: TGCGCCAGCAGCTTGGGGCTCCGCCAAAACACTGAAGCTTTCTTT
CDR3 protein: CASSLGLRQNTEAFF

J gene: TRBJ2-7
V gene: TRBV5-1
D gene: TRBD1
clone size: once
CDR3 DNA: TGCGCCAGCAGCCTCGGGACAGGGGGAAACGAGCAGTACTTC
CDR3 protein: CASSLGTGGNEQYF

J gene: TRBJ1-2
V gene: TRBV5-4
D gene: TRBD1
clone size: NA
CDR3 DNA: TGTGCCAGCAGCTTCCCCGGACAGGGGGCGAAGGGCTACACCTTC
CDR3 protein: CASSFPGQGAKGYTF

J gene: TRBJ1-4
V gene: TRBV5-4
D gene: TRBD1
clone size: NA
CDR3 DNA: TGTGCCAGCAGTTACCGACAGGGGGCTAATGAAAAACTGTTTTTT
CDR3 protein: CASSYRQGANEKLFF

J gene: TRBJ2-1
V gene: TRBV10-1
D gene: NA
clone size: NA
CDR3 DNA: TGCGCCAGCAGCCCCCTCGGCAGGGGAAATGAGCAGTTCTTC
CDR3 protein: CASSPLGRGNEQFF

J gene: TRBJ1-2
V gene: TRBV6-1
D gene: TRBD1
clone size: few
CDR3 DNA: TGTGCCAGCAGTGAACCGGGACAGTTAGATGGCTACACCTTC
CDR3 protein: CASSEPGQLDGYTF

J gene: TRBJ1-1
V gene: TRBV29-1
D gene: NA
clone size: NA
CDR3 DNA: TGCAGCGTTGAAGGGGGAGGGGGGATGATTGAAGCTTTCTTT
CDR3 protein: CSVEGGGGMIEAFF

J gene: TRBJ1-1
V gene: TRBV6-1
D gene: TRBD1
clone size: NA
CDR3 DNA: TGTGCCAGCAGTGAAAGGGGGCGGGACACTGAAGCTTTCTTT
CDR3 protein: CASSERGRDTEAFF

J gene: TRBJ1-1
V gene: TRBV9
D gene: TRBD1
clone size: NA
CDR3 DNA: TGTGCCAGCAGCGTAGCCCCGGACAGGTCCATGAACACTGAAGCTTTCTTT
CDR3 protein: CASSVAPDRSMNTEAFF

J gene: TRBJ2-1
V gene: TRBV6-5
D gene: NA
clone size: NA
CDR3 DNA: TGTGCCAGCAGTTACTCGTCGGGGAATGAGCAGTTCTTC
CDR3 protein: CASSYSSGNEQFF

J gene: TRBJ1-2
V gene: TRBV2
D gene: TRBD1
clone size: NA
CDR3 DNA: TGTGCCAGCAGAGCCGGGACAGGGGGGAACTATGGCTACACCTTC
CDR3 protein: CASRAGTGGNYGYTF

J gene: TRBJ2-7
V gene: TRBV5-6
D gene: TRBD2
clone size: NA
CDR3 DNA: TGTGCCAGCGCTCCGGAGCTAGCGGTGATGTACGAGCAGTACTTC
CDR3 protein: CASAPELAVMYEQYF

J gene: TRBJ2-5
V gene: TRBV5-1
D gene: NA
clone size: NA
CDR3 DNA: TGCGCCAGCAGCTTGGCAGGGGCCCAAGAGACCCAGTACTTC
CDR3 protein: CASSLAGAQETQYF

J gene: TRBJ2-7
V gene: TRBV6-5
D gene: NA
clone size: NA
CDR3 DNA: TGTGCCAGCAGGTACGACGAGACAGTCTACGAGCAGTACTTC
CDR3 protein: CASRYDETVYEQYF

J gene: TRBJ1-2
V gene: TRBV4-3
D gene: TRBD1
clone size: NA
CDR3 DNA: TGCGCCAGCAGCCAAGAGAGGGACAGGACATACTATGGCTACACCTTC
CDR3 protein: CASSQERDRTYYGYTF

J gene: TRBJ2-3
V gene: TRBV2
D gene: TRBD2
clone size: NA
CDR3 DNA: TGTGCCAGCAGTCCCGGGACTAGCGGAAGAAGATTAGGCACAGATACGCAGTATTTT
CDR3 protein: CASSPGTSGRRLGTDTQYF

J gene: TRBJ2-2
V gene: TRBV4-1
D gene: NA
clone size: NA
CDR3 DNA: TGCGCCAGCAGCCAGCTAGCGACGAACACCGGGGAGCTGTTTTTT
CDR3 protein: CASSQLATNTGELFF

J gene: TRBJ1-5
V gene: TRBV6-1
D gene: NA
clone size: NA
CDR3 DNA: TGTGCCAGCAGTCCGACAGCCCGCAATCAGCCCCAGCATTTT
CDR3 protein: CASSPTARNQPQHF

J gene: TRBJ2-6
V gene: TRBV5-6
D gene: NA
clone size: NA
CDR3 DNA: TGTGCCAGCAGCTTGGCGGCGGCAGCCTCTGGGGCCAACGTCCTGACTTTC
CDR3 protein: CASSLAAAASGANVLTF

J gene: TRBJ2-7
V gene: TRBV5-1
D gene: NA
clone size: NA
CDR3 DNA: TGCGCCAGCAGCTCCGAACAGGTTTACGAGCAGTACTTC
CDR3 protein: CASSSEQVYEQYF

J gene: TRBJ2-7
V gene: TRBV20-1
D gene: NA
clone size: NA
CDR3 DNA: TGCAGTGCCTCTACCATCTACGAGCAGTACTTC
CDR3 protein: CSASTIYEQYF

J gene: TRBJ2-3
V gene: TRBV7-2
D gene: TRBD2
clone size: NA
CDR3 DNA: TGTGCCAGCAGCGTGACTAGCGGGCTCTACACAGATACGCAGTATTTT
CDR3 protein: CASSVTSGLYTDTQYF

J gene: TRBJ1-2
V gene: TRBV7-8
D gene: TRBD1
clone size: NA
CDR3 DNA: TGTGCCAGCAGGGACAGGGGATTTGGCTACACCTTC
CDR3 protein: CASRDRGFGYTF

J gene: TRBJ1-4
V gene: TRBV15
D gene: NA
clone size: NA
CDR3 DNA: TGTGCCGCCGGGACACCGTATGAAAAACTGTTTTTT
CDR3 protein: CAAGTPYEKLFF

J gene: TRBJ2-2
V gene: TRBV7-8
D gene: NA
clone size: NA
CDR3 DNA: TGTGCCAGCAGCTTATCCGGCACCGGGGAGCTGTTTTTT
CDR3 protein: CASSLSGTGELFF

J gene: TRBJ2-7
V gene: TRBV2
D gene: NA
clone size: NA
CDR3 DNA: TGTGCCAGCAGCCTGGGCAGGGGACAATACGAGCAGTACTTC
CDR3 protein: CASSLGRGQYEQYF

J gene: TRBJ1-3
V gene: TRBV9
D gene: NA
clone size: NA
CDR3 DNA: TGTGCCAGCAGCGTAATCGGTGACTCTGGAAACACCATATATTTT
CDR3 protein: CASSVIGDSGNTIYF

J gene: TRBJ2-7
V gene: TRBV9
D gene: TRBD1
clone size: NA
CDR3 DNA: TGTGCCAGCAGCGTGAGCACAGGGGCGAGCTCCTACGAGCAGTACTTC
CDR3 protein: CASSVSTGASSYEQYF

J gene: TRBJ1-6
V gene: TRBV9
D gene: TRBD1
clone size: few
CDR3 DNA: TGTGCCAGCAGCGCAATATGGGACAGTCCCCTCCACTTT
CDR3 protein: CASSAIWDSPLHF

J gene: TRBJ1-4
V gene: TRBV4-1
D gene: NA
clone size: NA
CDR3 DNA: TGCGCCAGCAGCCAAGTAATGGGCAGGGAACGTGAAAAACTGTTTTTT
CDR3 protein: CASSQVMGREREKLFF